Each of the 21 T cell receptor beta chains below was sequenced from the same sample in a study of blood T cell repertoires in COVID-19. Repertoires were generated with immunoSEQ multiplex PCR, while TCRdb's copy carries only in-frame clones and drops some. The profile shows around 88,000 clones, about 88% of them singletons. The specimen was peripheral blood. The receptor set was obtained from an elderly woman with acute or convalescent COVID-19.

This clone was found once. The chain has TRBV5-6 and TRBJ2-7; 10 bases fit TRBD2. Trimming at V came to 4 bases and at J to 2 bases, leaving 6 bases not matched to a gene. CDR1 and CDR2 from the germline V gene are SGHDT and YYEEEE. The CDR3 length is 15 residues. The CDR3 here is CASSGGLAVTYEQYF. CDR3 nucleotides: TGTGCCAGCAGCGGCGGACTAGCGGTTACCTACGAGCAGTACTTC.

The chain combines TRBV29-1 with TRBJ2-3; tentative D call: TRBD1 (6 bases). The CDR3 has 11 residues. V was pared by 8 bases and J by 5 bases, with 11 bases between. Germline V gene lookup returns CDR1 SQVTM and CDR2 ANQGSEA. The CDR3 DNA follows: TGCAGCACTCCAGGGGTAGATACGCAGTATTTT. This gives the protein CSTPGVDTQYF.

This clone showed up many times. V usage is TRBV4-3 and J usage is TRBJ2-7, with 8 bases aligning to TRBD2. V lost 1 base, J lost 4 bases, and 6 bases stayed unmatched. The CDR3 spans 15 residues. Germline V gene data show CDR1 as LGHNA and CDR2 as YSLEER. CDR3 loop: CASSQAMSGRYEQYF. In DNA form, the CDR3 reads TGCGCCAGCAGCCAAGCCATGAGCGGGAGATACGAGCAGTACTTC.

Regarding this clone: The junction and the germline gene differ at one end; a read error may be behind it. The J gene is TRBJ2-1, the V gene TRBV9, with 9 bases that match TRBD2. The CDR3 extends over 17 amino acids. CDR1 SGDLS and CDR2 YYNGEE come from the germline V gene. CDR3 residues: CASSVVAGVAGEVERFF. CDR3 DNA: TGTGCCAGCAGCGTAGTAGCCGGAGTAGCGGGGGAGGTGGAGCGGTTCTTC. Filled out from reference TRBV9 and TRBJ2-1, the complete variable domain reads DSGVTQTPKHLITATGQRVTLRCSPRSGDLSVYWYQQSLDQGLQFLIQYYNGEERAKGNILERFSAQQFPDLHSELNLSSLELGDSALYFCASSVVAGVAGEVERFFGPGTRLTVL.

CDR3 sequence reads: CASSSGLAGVVSYNEQFF. The CDR3, as DNA: TGTGCCAGCAGTTCTGGACTAGCGGGAGTGGTCTCCTACAATGAGCAGTTCTTC. V is TRBV6-2 or TRBV6-3 and J is TRBJ2-1, with 13 bases matching TRBD2. V was pared by 4 bases and J by 0 bases, with 6 bases of the junction left unmatched. Looked up from germline, CDR1 is MNHEY and CDR2 is SVGEGT. The CDR3 loop spans 18 amino acids.

V is TRBV13 and J is TRBJ1-1; no definite D call. Trimming removed 4 bases from V and 4 bases from J, with 7 bases in between. CDR1 is PRHDT, CDR2 FYEKMQ, per germline (reference sequence). This CDR3 spans 12 amino acids. The CDR3 protein is CASSSVGTEAFF. In DNA, the CDR3 is TGTGCCAGCAGCTCCGTCGGCACTGAAGCTTTCTTT.

The gene calls are TRBV7-3 and TRBJ2-3, with 7 bases fitting TRBD1. CDR1 SGHTA and CDR2 FQGTGA come from the germline V gene. V gave up 4 bases and J gave up 7 bases; unmatched junction bases: 2. CDR3 size: 12 residues. Here the CDR3 DNA reads TGTGCCAGCAGCTCGGACAGGTATACGCAGTATTTT. Translated, it gives CASSSDRYTQYF.

This clone was counted only a few times. The CDR3 DNA sequence: TGTGCCAGCTCACCGGGACAGGGCGTCTCTGGAAACACCATATATTTT. Its protein product is CASSPGQGVSGNTIYF. The rearrangement joins TRBV18 to TRBJ1-3; 9 bases are shared with TRBD1. Germline CDR1 is KGHSH and CDR2 is LQKENI. The CDR3 contains 16 residues. Germline trimming cut 3 bases from V and 0 bases from J; bases unmatched to any gene: 3.

The table lists this clone with a count of one. The chain couples TRBV29-1 to TRBJ2-3; possible D gene TRBD2, 5 bases. Germline V gene data show CDR1 as SQVTM and CDR2 as ANQGSEA. The CDR3 is 20 residues long. V was cut by 4 bases and J by 0 bases, with 29 bases left in between. CDR3 residues: CSVVFPMGGRPGYSTDTQYF. In DNA form, the CDR3 reads TGCAGCGTTGTCTTTCCGATGGGCGGGCGGCCTGGATATAGCACAGATACGCAGTATTTT.

The genes are TRBV27 and TRBJ1-1; 9 bases are a match to TRBD1. Per germline, CDR1 MNHEY and CDR2 SMNVEV (reference sequence). V gave up 4 bases and J gave up 1 base; unmatched junction bases: 10. This CDR3 has 17 residues. The CDR3: CASSSLSGQGWNTEAFF. The DNA of the CDR3 is TGTGCCAGCAGTTCTCTCTCGGGACAGGGTTGGAACACTGAAGCTTTCTTT.

The chain recombines TRBV18 with TRBJ2-4, with D possibly being TRBD1 (6 bases). The CDR3 totals 13 residues. V was shortened by 2 bases and J by 8 bases, with 10 bases between the two germline ends. Germline V lookup: CDR1 KGHSH, CDR2 LQKENI. CDR3 sequence reads: CASSPGTSDIQYF. CDR3 in DNA: TGTGCCAGCTCACCAGGGACATCGGACATTCAGTACTTC.

V and J are TRBV15 and TRBJ2-3; a weak D match, TRBD1 (6 bases). The CDR3 contains 15 residues. CDR1 and CDR2 (germline): LNHNV, YYDKDF (reference sequence). V was pared by 0 bases and J by 4 bases, with 11 bases between. The CDR3 DNA follows: TGTGCCACCAGCAGAGATGAGGGGGTCCCAGATACGCAGTATTTT. This gives the protein CATSRDEGVPDTQYF.

The V and J genes are TRBV18 and TRBJ2-7, with 7 bases matching TRBD1. The CDR3 is 16 residues long. Germline V gene sequence: CDR1 KGHSH, CDR2 LQKENI. J was trimmed by 2 bases and V by 4 bases; bases with no gene match: 11. CDR3 region: CASSHRDSYYAYEQYF. The DNA for the CDR3 is TGTGCCAGCTCACACCGGGACAGCTACTACGCCTACGAGCAGTACTTC.

The rearrangement joins TRBV27 to TRBJ2-7; TRBD1 aligns across 10 bases. V was pared by 10 bases and J by 3 bases, with 12 bases of the junction left unmatched. This CDR3 is built from 15 residues. The germline gives CDR1 MNHEY, CDR2 SMNVEV (reference sequence). The CDR3 DNA sequence: TGTGCCACCTCTCGTTGGGGACAGGGGATCTACGAGCAGTACTTC. It codes for CATSRWGQGIYEQYF.

The chain recombines TRBV7-2 with TRBJ2-3, with D uncertain. There are 15 residues in the CDR3. Trimming left V 6 bases short and J 0 bases short, with 13 bases between. The germline gives CDR1 SGHTA, CDR2 FQGNSA. CDR3 coding DNA: TGTGCCAGCAGGGTAACGACATTTAGCACAGATACGCAGTATTTT. This sequence encodes CASRVTTFSTDTQYF.

This chain connects TRBV6-1 to TRBJ1-2; 7 bases are shared with TRBD1. The CDR3 sequence is 15 residues long. Germline V gene lookup returns CDR1 MNHNS and CDR2 SASEGT. Losses at the gene ends were 2 bases for V and 0 bases for J; bases not matched to a gene: 3. CDR3 sequence reads: CASSEPGTANYGYTF. CDR3 in DNA: TGTGCCAGCAGTGAACCCGGGACAGCTAACTATGGCTACACCTTC.

The chain has TRBV2 and TRBJ1-2, with 10 nucleotides matching TRBD1. CDR1 and CDR2 from the germline V gene are SNHLY and FYNNEI. J lost 8 bases, V lost 5 bases, and 8 bases had no gene match. This CDR3 is built from 14 residues. CDR3 sequence: CASSRQGASGGYTF. The CDR3 region has the DNA TGTGCCAGCAGTCGACAGGGGGCATCGGGCGGCTACACCTTC. Supplemented by reference TRBV2 and TRBJ1-2, the full variable domain reads EPEVTQTPSHQVTQMGQEVILRCVPISNHLYFYWYRQILGQKVEFLVSFYNNEISEKSEIFDDQFSVERPDGSNFTLKIRSTKLEDSAMYFCASSRQGASGGYTFGSGTRLTVV.

This clone was seen more than once but under ten times. The CDR3, as DNA: TGTGCCAGCAGTTTAGTTCAGGGAAACATTCAGTACTTC. Translation gives CASSLVQGNIQYF. The chain joins TRBV12-3 or TRBV12-4 to TRBJ2-4, with D possibly TRBD1 on 5 matching bases. Between the trimmed V and J ends, which lost 1 base and 6 bases, there was a span of 7 bases. This CDR3 region has 13 residues.

The V call is TRBV11-2, the J call TRBJ2-5; possible D gene TRBD2, 6 bases. V was clipped by 5 bases and J by 1 base, with 11 bases between them. The CDR3 consists of 14 residues. Germline-derived CDR1 and CDR2 are SGHAT and FQNNGV. CDR3 protein: CASSARDSQETQYF. The CDR3 nucleotides are TGTGCCAGCAGCGCCCGGGACTCCCAAGAGACCCAGTACTTC.

There are a few counts of this clone. The chain combines TRBV7-9 with TRBJ2-7, with 13 positions matching TRBD2. Germline V gene data show CDR1 as SEHNR and CDR2 as FQNEAQ (reference sequence). The CDR3 length is 16 residues. The trim removed 0 bases at V and 5 bases at J, leaving 4 bases unmatched. The CDR3 bases are TGTGCCAGCAGCTTAGCCCGGACTAGCGGGAGCCACGAGCAGTACTTC. Its translation: CASSLARTSGSHEQYF.

V usage is TRBV6-6 and J usage is TRBJ1-5; D gene uncertain. Germline CDR1 and CDR2: MNHNY and SVGAGI (reference sequence). Trimming pared 10 bases from V and 3 bases from J, leaving 13 bases between. The CDR3 loop spans 13 amino acids. This CDR3 is CATKRQDNQPQHF. CDR3 coding DNA: TGTGCCACCAAACGGCAGGACAATCAGCCCCAGCATTTT.